One and the same sample provided the 29 T cell receptor beta chains below, sequenced in a study of cytomegalovirus exposure and HLA in healthy donors. Vbeta (60) and Jbeta (13) primers were used in the PCR. Produced via immunoSEQ multiplex PCR; TCRdb's table is partial and in-frame only. The sample yields more than 110,000 clones, roughly 80% seen once. Sample: PBMCs. These receptors all come from a male donor in good health and CMV-seronegative.

This clone was counted between two and nine times. The J gene is TRBJ1-4, the V gene TRBV7-2; maybe TRBD1 (5 bases). CDR1 is SGHTA and CDR2 is FQGNSA in the germline V gene. CDR3 length: 17 amino acids. Trimming cost V 1 base and J 5 bases, with 17 bases left between them. CDR3: CASSLGWGRVGNEKLFF. Written as DNA, the CDR3 is TGTGCCAGCAGCTTAGGATGGGGCAGGGTAGGCAATGAAAAACTGTTTTTT.

The chain carries TRBV5-1 and TRBJ1-2, with 11 positions matching TRBD1. The CDR3 spans 15 residues. The germline V gene encodes CDR1 SGHRS and CDR2 YFSETQ. V trimming: 4 bases; J trimming: 6 bases; junction bases outside the gene matches: 8. CDR3 nucleotides: TGCGCCAGCAGCCGTGGGACAGGGGGTTCGGATGGCTACACCTTC. Amino acids: CASSRGTGGSDGYTF.

This clone was seen just once. The V call is TRBV7-2, the J call TRBJ1-2; 7 bases are a match to TRBD1. The germline V gene encodes CDR1 SGHTA and CDR2 FQGNSA. The trim removed 3 bases at V and 2 bases at J, leaving 6 bases unmatched. The length of the CDR3 is 15 residues. The CDR3 region is CASSFRDSGNYGYTF. Here the CDR3 DNA reads TGTGCCAGCAGCTTCCGGGACAGCGGGAACTATGGCTACACCTTC. The complete variable domain, with remaining parts taken from reference TRBV7-2 and TRBJ1-2, reads GAGVSQSPSNKVTEKGKDVELRCDPISGHTALYWYRQSLGQGLEFLIYFQGNSAPDKSGLPSDRFSAERTGGSVSTLTIQRTQQEDSAVYLCASSFRDSGNYGYTFGSGTRLTVV.

The rearrangement links TRBV7-2 to TRBJ2-1; 16 bases map to TRBD2. CDR3 length: 17 residues. Losses at the gene ends were 6 bases for V and 4 bases for J; bases not matched to a gene: 6. Germline CDR1 SGHTA, CDR2 FQGNSA. The CDR3 loop reads CASRLGTSGGVYNEQFF. CDR3 DNA: TGTGCCAGCAGACTCGGGACTAGCGGGGGGGTATACAATGAGCAGTTCTTC.

This clone was detected once. The chain uses TRBV29-1 and TRBJ1-1, with no clear D. V was shortened by 4 bases and J by 1 base, with 7 bases between the two germline ends. The CDR3 runs 12 residues. Germline CDR1 is SQVTM and CDR2 is ANQGSEA. The CDR3 nucleotides read TGCAGCGTTGCAGTTCCGAACACTGAAGCTTTCTTT. Translation: CSVAVPNTEAFF.

The gene calls are TRBV4-3 and TRBJ2-7, with a possible D match to TRBD1 (5 bases). Germline V CDR1 and CDR2: LGHNA, YSLEER. Trimming shortened V by 0 bases and J by 0 bases, and 9 bases separated the two germline ends. The CDR3 runs to 15 residues. This chain's CDR3 is CASSQDRQSSYEQYF. The CDR3 DNA reads as TGCGCCAGCAGCCAAGATCGACAGAGCTCCTACGAGCAGTACTTC.

The chain recombines TRBV27 with TRBJ1-6; D is possibly TRBD1 (5 bases). The germline V gene encodes CDR1 MNHEY and CDR2 SMNVEV (reference sequence). V lost 2 bases and J 9 bases, leaving 14 bases between the germline ends. The CDR3 loop spans 15 amino acids. The DNA of the CDR3 is TGTGCCAGCAGTTTAAGGGGCCAGGGTAGTTCACCCCTCCACTTT. Amino acids: CASSLRGQGSSPLHF.

The chain uses TRBV7-9 and TRBJ1-1, with D possibly being TRBD1 (6 bases). V lost 5 bases and J 5 bases, leaving 15 bases between the germline ends. Per the germline V gene, CDR1 is SEHNR and CDR2 is FQNEAQ (reference sequence). The CDR3 consists of 14 residues. DNA for the CDR3: TGTGCCAGCAGCCCCGAACAGGGTGGGACTGAAGCTTTCTTT. This sequence encodes CASSPEQGGTEAFF. The full variable domain, rest sourced from reference TRBV7-9 and TRBJ1-1, is DTGVSQNPRHKITKRGQNVTFRCDPISEHNRLYWYRQTLGQGPEFLTYFQNEAQLEKSRLLSDRFSAERPKGSFSTLEIQRTEQGDSAMYLCASSPEQGGTEAFFGQGTRLTVV.

The rearrangement joins TRBV6-5 to TRBJ2-1, with 7 bases fitting TRBD1. From germline, CDR1 is MNHEY and CDR2 SVGAGI. The V segment lost 4 bases and the J segment 7 bases; nucleotides outside the gene matches: 4. The CDR3 covers 13 residues. CDR3 bases: TGTGCCAGCAGTTCGAGGGGGCGGAATGAGCAGTTCTTC. Encoded protein: CASSSRGRNEQFF.

This chain connects TRBV9 to TRBJ2-3; TRBD1 matches at 8 bases. The germline V gene has CDR1 SGDLS and CDR2 YYNGEE. Trimming at V came to 3 bases and at J to 6 bases, leaving 15 bases not matched to a gene. The CDR3 is 17 amino acids. This chain's CDR3 is CASSAPKRGQDTDTQYF. CDR3 nucleotide sequence: TGTGCCAGCAGCGCACCTAAAAGGGGACAGGACACCGATACGCAGTATTTT.

The chain links TRBV6-5 to TRBJ1-5, with 10 bases identical to TRBD1. J lost 6 bases, V lost 6 bases, and 8 bases had no gene match. The germline gives CDR1 MNHEY, CDR2 SVGAGI. The CDR3 consists of 15 residues. In DNA, the CDR3 is TGTGCCAGCAGCCAGACAGGGGGCGCGGGTCAGCCCCAGCATTTT. It encodes CASSQTGGAGQPQHF.

The rearrangement links TRBV15 to TRBJ2-7; D remains ambiguous. The CDR3 length is 15 residues. The germline V gene has CDR1 LNHNV and CDR2 YYDKDF (reference sequence). The ends were cut back, 4 bases at V and 0 bases at J, with 13 bases in the middle. The CDR3 DNA reads TGTGCCACCAGCAAGAACCGCGAAAGCTCCTACGAGCAGTACTTC. Translating it yields CATSKNRESSYEQYF. Filled out from reference TRBV15 and TRBJ2-7, the complete variable domain reads DAMVIQNPRYQVTQFGKPVTLSCSQTLNHNVMYWYQQKSSQAPKLLFHYYDKDFNNEADTPDNFQSRRPNTSFCFLDIRSPGLGDTAMYLCATSKNRESSYEQYFGPGTRLTVT.

This clone has just a few counts. V is TRBV7-9 and J is TRBJ2-7; 9 bases align to TRBD1. V lost 3 bases to trimming and J lost 0 bases; unmatched junction nucleotides: 0. CDR1 is SEHNR and CDR2 is FQNEAQ in the germline V gene (reference sequence). The CDR3 covers 14 residues. For the CDR3, the DNA is TGTGCCAGCAGCTTGACAGGGGGCTCCTACGAGCAGTACTTC. It is translated as CASSLTGGSYEQYF.

The V call is TRBV5-8, the J call TRBJ2-1; 7 nucleotides agree with TRBD2. V shed 0 bases, J shed 3 bases, and the junction held 9 bases outside the gene matches. CDR1 and CDR2 from the germline V gene are SGHTS and YDEGEE. The CDR3 is 17 amino acids. The CDR3 reads CASSLVKRAGVYNEQFF. In DNA, the CDR3 is TGTGCCAGCAGCTTGGTTAAAAGGGCGGGGGTCTACAATGAGCAGTTCTTC.

The genes are TRBV11-2 and TRBJ2-2; a possible D gene is TRBD2 (5 bases). Germline V gene sequence: CDR1 SGHAT, CDR2 FQNNGV. The V and J ends lost 8 bases and 7 bases respectively, with 8 bases between them. This CDR3 spans 11 amino acids. CDR3: CASSAGGELFF. The CDR3 bases are TGTGCCAGCTCTGCGGGCGGGGAGCTGTTTTTT.

The V call is TRBV7-8, the J call TRBJ1-1; unclear D gene. The ends were cut back, 4 bases at V and 4 bases at J, with 10 bases in the middle. Germline CDR1 and CDR2: SGHVS and FQNEAQ. The length of the CDR3 is 13 residues. The CDR3 reads CASSWSGSTEAFF. CDR3 nucleotides: TGTGCCAGCAGCTGGAGCGGGTCCACTGAAGCTTTCTTT.

The chain uses TRBV7-2 and TRBJ1-3; 7 nucleotides line up with TRBD1. The CDR3 contains 15 residues. In germline, CDR1 is SGHTA, CDR2 FQGNSA. J was trimmed by 6 bases and V by 3 bases; bases with no gene match: 8. This chain's CDR3 is CASSFWRQGPNTIYF. As DNA, the CDR3 is TGTGCCAGCAGCTTTTGGCGACAGGGACCAAACACCATATATTTT.

The gene calls are TRBV19 and TRBJ1-2, with D tentatively TRBD1 (5 bases). Germline V lookup: CDR1 LNHDA, CDR2 SQIVND (reference sequence). The CDR3 loop spans 14 amino acids. Trimming removed 5 bases from V and 4 bases from J, with 14 bases in between. The CDR3 loop is CASSPGVGVYGYTF. CDR3 DNA: TGTGCCAGTAGTCCGGGAGTGGGGGTCTATGGCTACACCTTC.

This clone was seen more than once but under ten times. This chain links TRBV9 with TRBJ2-7; TRBD1 aligns across 8 bases. V trimming: 4 bases; J trimming: 6 bases; junction bases outside the gene matches: 12. Germline V gene sequence: CDR1 SGDLS, CDR2 YYNGEE. The CDR3 spans 15 residues. The CDR3 DNA sequence: TGTGCCAGCAGCCCCGGGACAGGCCCCGGATCCGAGCAGTACTTC. It yields the protein CASSPGTGPGSEQYF.

This rearrangement joins TRBV28 to TRBJ1-2, with D possibly being TRBD1 (6 bases). CDR3 length: 14 residues. Trimming left V 5 bases short and J 4 bases short, with 14 bases between. From germline, CDR1 is MDHEN and CDR2 SYDVKM. In DNA form, the CDR3 reads TGTGCCAGCAGTACGACAGGCGAATCCTATGGCTACACCTTC. Protein sequence: CASSTTGESYGYTF.

V usage is TRBV27 and J usage is TRBJ1-1; TRBD1 aligns across 8 bases. V lost 5 bases, J lost 4 bases, and 6 bases stayed unmatched. The V gene's germline CDR1 is MNHEY and CDR2 SMNVEV (reference sequence). This CDR3 has 14 amino acids. For the CDR3, the DNA is TGTGCCAGCAGTAAGGACAGGGCGGGCACTGAAGCTTTCTTT. This gives the protein CASSKDRAGTEAFF.

V is TRBV15 and J is TRBJ2-1, with a weak D call TRBD1 (6 bases). Germline values: CDR1 LNHNV, CDR2 YYDKDF (reference sequence). CDR3 length: 15 amino acids. Trimming cost V 0 bases and J 8 bases, with 14 bases left between them. In DNA, the CDR3 is TGTGCCACCAGCAGAGATCCGGGACATAACTATGAGCAGTTCTTC. It is translated as CATSRDPGHNYEQFF.

The chain is built from TRBV10-3 and TRBJ2-5, with TRBD1 as a possible D gene (5 bases). Germline V lookup: CDR1 ENHRY, CDR2 SYGVKD. This CDR3 comprises 14 residues. Trimming took off 4 bases at V and 2 bases at J, with 11 bases between the two ends. CDR3 sequence reads: CAISGAGQQETQYF. The CDR3 DNA sequence: TGTGCCATCAGTGGGGCAGGGCAGCAAGAGACCCAGTACTTC.

This clone has only a few counts. The chain is built from TRBV9 and TRBJ1-4, with D unclear. Trimming removed 0 bases at V and 6 bases at J, with 12 bases between. The CDR3 runs to 15 residues. Germline CDR1 SGDLS, CDR2 YYNGEE. The CDR3 DNA reads TGTGCCAGCAGCGTAGCTAACGGAGTTGATGAAAAACTGTTTTTT. Its translation: CASSVANGVDEKLFF.

The V and J genes are TRBV6-5 and TRBJ2-3; D is ambiguous. The germline V gene has CDR1 MNHEY and CDR2 SVGAGI. Trimming removed 0 bases from V and 4 bases from J, with 11 bases in between. This CDR3 has 15 residues. CDR3 in DNA: TGTGCCAGCAGTTACTCGAACGCTGGGCCAGATACGCAGTATTTT. Its translation: CASSYSNAGPDTQYF.

A note on this clone: Relative to the germline gene, one junction end is altered; a read error may explain this. Additional DNA sequences in this sample encode the identical CDR3. The chain uses TRBV30 and TRBJ2-7; D remains unclear. The CDR3 contains 13 residues. In germline, CDR1 is GTSNPN, CDR2 SVGIG (reference sequence). In DNA, the CDR3 is TGCGCCTGGAGCCCTGAATACAGATTCGAGCAGTACTTC. Translation gives CAWSPEYRFEQYF.

The V gene is TRBV19, the J gene TRBJ1-4, with 7 bases aligning to TRBD1. V was clipped by 5 bases and J by 8 bases; unmatched bases: 8. The germline gives CDR1 LNHDA, CDR2 SQIVND (reference sequence). CDR3 length: 14 residues. DNA for the CDR3: TGTGCCAGTAGTGCGACAGGGCGGCGAGAAAAACTGTTTTTT. Amino acids: CASSATGRREKLFF.

V gene TRBV19 combines with J gene TRBJ2-1; possibly TRBD1 for D (6 bases). Germline V gene data show CDR1 as LNHDA and CDR2 as SQIVND (reference sequence). This CDR3 has 14 residues. Trimming pared 3 bases from V and 4 bases from J, leaving 10 bases between. CDR3 region: CASSIVDRYNEQFF. CDR3 nucleotide sequence: TGTGCCAGTAGTATCGTCGACAGGTACAATGAGCAGTTCTTC.

V gene TRBV30 combines with J gene TRBJ2-7, with TRBD2 matching over 8 bases. V lost 3 bases to trimming and J lost 1 base; unmatched junction nucleotides: 8. Germline values: CDR1 GTSNPN, CDR2 SVGIG (reference sequence). This CDR3 contains 15 residues. The CDR3 DNA follows: TGTGCCTGGAGGACCATTCGGGGGGGTTCCTACGAGCAGTACTTC. Amino acids: CAWRTIRGGSYEQYF.